These T cell receptor beta chains were read from a single sample in a study of molecular identifiers for immune sequencing clone quantification. MiXCR was run by TCRdb on the PCR reads, yielding one entry per CDR3 protein. Of about 640,000 distinct CDR3 sequences in the sample, about 20% were seen once. Specimen: naive CD8+ T cells from blood, with Jurkat cell RNA spiked in. Receptor source: a human donor in good health. Some libraries in this study had Jurkat cell RNA spiked in. Both conserved end residues are part of each CDR3. A D gene is named only where the DNA matches it firmly. Size values are once, few and many counts, or a class for expanded clones, and some rows have none.

CDR3,DNA,V,size,D,J
CASGLTLKKVPDTQYF,TGTGCTAGTGGTTTGACCCTCAAAAAGGTCCCAGATACGCAGTATTTT,TRBV12-5,many,-,TRBJ2-3
CASSASSTGVTEAFF,TGTGCCAGCAGTGCCTCCTCGACAGGGGTCACTGAAGCTTTCTTT,TRBV25-1,-,TRBD1,TRBJ1-1
CASSLYQDEQFF,TGCGCCAGCAGCTTGTACCAGGATGAGCAGTTCTTC,TRBV5-1,many,-,TRBJ2-1
CASSPYSRGIEQFF,TGTGCCAGCAGTCCCTACTCGCGCGGGATTGAGCAGTTCTTC,TRBV28,many,-,TRBJ2-1
CASSGYTGTGSHTQYF,TGTGCCAGCAGTGGATACACCGGGACAGGGTCCCATACGCAGTATTTT,TRBV12-3/TRBV12-4,many,TRBD1,TRBJ2-3
CASSPPVGQANNEQFF,TGTGCCAGCTCACCACCGGTCGGACAGGCGAACAATGAGCAGTTCTTC,TRBV18,many,TRBD1,TRBJ2-1
CASASSHLTGQPSGANVLTF,TGTGCCAGCGCATCGTCTCATCTAACGGGACAGCCGTCTGGGGCCAACGTCCTGACTTTC,TRBV7-9,many,TRBD1,TRBJ2-6
CASSARPQIYEQYF,TGTGCCAGCAGCGCAAGACCTCAGATCTACGAGCAGTACTTC,TRBV7-8,many,-,TRBJ2-7
CASSFGGSEVNNEQFF,TGTGCCAGCAGCTTTGGGGGGTCGGAAGTCAACAATGAGCAGTTCTTC,TRBV11-3,few,-,TRBJ2-1
CASSYGGENIQYF,TGTGCCAGCAGTTACGGGGGCGAAAACATTCAGTACTTC,TRBV27,-,-,TRBJ2-4
CASSQYRGFGELFF,TGCGCCAGCAGCCAATACAGGGGATTCGGGGAGCTGTTTTTT,TRBV4-3,once,TRBD1,TRBJ2-2
CASSSTTGGYEQFF,TGTGCCAGCAGCTCCACCACCGGCGGTTATGAGCAGTTCTTC,TRBV7-9,few,-,TRBJ2-1
CASSANRDRWSQPQHF,TGTGCCAGCAGCGCCAACAGGGATCGATGGAGTCAGCCCCAGCATTTT,TRBV5-6,-,-,TRBJ1-5
CASRDLRETQYF,TGTGCCAGCCGGGACCTAAGGGAGACCCAGTACTTC,TRBV2,once,-,TRBJ2-5
CASSQGQGSLNYEQYF,TGCGCCAGCAGCCAGGGACAGGGGAGCCTGAACTACGAGCAGTACTTC,TRBV4-1,-,TRBD1,TRBJ2-7
CASSQGKAFQETQYF,TGTGCCAGCAGCCAAGGAAAGGCTTTCCAAGAGACCCAGTACTTC,TRBV3-1,many,-,TRBJ2-5
CASSIVKRDTQYF,TGTGCCAGTAGTATAGTCAAGCGGGATACGCAGTATTTT,TRBV19,many,-,TRBJ2-3
CSAHSPWAFF,TGCAGTGCTCACAGCCCTTGGGCTTTCTTT,TRBV20-1,many,-,TRBJ1-1
CASSFSVTLSYEQYF,TGTGCCAGCAGTTTTTCCGTAACCCTCTCCTACGAGCAGTACTTC,TRBV12-3/TRBV12-4,-,-,TRBJ2-7
CASSPPSGGYGIDTQYF,TGTGCCAGCAGCCCACCTAGCGGGGGTTATGGGATAGATACGCAGTATTTT,TRBV7-9,-,TRBD2,TRBJ2-3
CASSPGTVDTGELFF,TGCGCCAGCAGCCCCGGGACAGTCGACACCGGGGAGCTGTTTTTT,TRBV4-1,many,TRBD1,TRBJ2-2
CASSYWDDTEAFF,TGTGCCAGCAGTTACTGGGACGACACTGAAGCTTTCTTT,TRBV6-2/TRBV6-3,many,-,TRBJ1-1
CASSPLAGGFYEQYF,TGTGCCAGCAGTCCACTAGCGGGAGGATTTTACGAGCAGTACTTC,TRBV27,many,TRBD2,TRBJ2-7